This TCR beta chain was observed in a study of blood T cells in healthy people across ages. The CDR3 length is 14 residues. Trimming removed 0 bases at V and 9 bases at J, with 13 bases between. Germline V CDR1 and CDR2: SGHKS, YYEKEE (reference sequence). The use of a sample-barcoded 5' primer and a J-beta primer mix characterized a second PCR of roughly 7 to 11 cycles. Via MiXCR, TCRdb re-called the 5' RACE reads, giving one row per CDR3 protein. The data show about 800,000 distinct CDR3 sequences, 20% to 25% seen once. The same data also went into a second study, on T cells of mothers and their children. This second study says: Comparable shaping of TCR recombination output by thymic selection was observed in related and unrelated pairs.

The sample was blood. The TCR sequence derives from a boy aged 5-17 years in good health. This chain uses TRBV5-5 with TRBJ2-1; D is unresolved. CDR3 nucleotides: TGTGCCAGCAGCTTGGACTGGGGATTGGGTGAGCAGTTCTTC. Residues: CASSLDWGLGEQFF.